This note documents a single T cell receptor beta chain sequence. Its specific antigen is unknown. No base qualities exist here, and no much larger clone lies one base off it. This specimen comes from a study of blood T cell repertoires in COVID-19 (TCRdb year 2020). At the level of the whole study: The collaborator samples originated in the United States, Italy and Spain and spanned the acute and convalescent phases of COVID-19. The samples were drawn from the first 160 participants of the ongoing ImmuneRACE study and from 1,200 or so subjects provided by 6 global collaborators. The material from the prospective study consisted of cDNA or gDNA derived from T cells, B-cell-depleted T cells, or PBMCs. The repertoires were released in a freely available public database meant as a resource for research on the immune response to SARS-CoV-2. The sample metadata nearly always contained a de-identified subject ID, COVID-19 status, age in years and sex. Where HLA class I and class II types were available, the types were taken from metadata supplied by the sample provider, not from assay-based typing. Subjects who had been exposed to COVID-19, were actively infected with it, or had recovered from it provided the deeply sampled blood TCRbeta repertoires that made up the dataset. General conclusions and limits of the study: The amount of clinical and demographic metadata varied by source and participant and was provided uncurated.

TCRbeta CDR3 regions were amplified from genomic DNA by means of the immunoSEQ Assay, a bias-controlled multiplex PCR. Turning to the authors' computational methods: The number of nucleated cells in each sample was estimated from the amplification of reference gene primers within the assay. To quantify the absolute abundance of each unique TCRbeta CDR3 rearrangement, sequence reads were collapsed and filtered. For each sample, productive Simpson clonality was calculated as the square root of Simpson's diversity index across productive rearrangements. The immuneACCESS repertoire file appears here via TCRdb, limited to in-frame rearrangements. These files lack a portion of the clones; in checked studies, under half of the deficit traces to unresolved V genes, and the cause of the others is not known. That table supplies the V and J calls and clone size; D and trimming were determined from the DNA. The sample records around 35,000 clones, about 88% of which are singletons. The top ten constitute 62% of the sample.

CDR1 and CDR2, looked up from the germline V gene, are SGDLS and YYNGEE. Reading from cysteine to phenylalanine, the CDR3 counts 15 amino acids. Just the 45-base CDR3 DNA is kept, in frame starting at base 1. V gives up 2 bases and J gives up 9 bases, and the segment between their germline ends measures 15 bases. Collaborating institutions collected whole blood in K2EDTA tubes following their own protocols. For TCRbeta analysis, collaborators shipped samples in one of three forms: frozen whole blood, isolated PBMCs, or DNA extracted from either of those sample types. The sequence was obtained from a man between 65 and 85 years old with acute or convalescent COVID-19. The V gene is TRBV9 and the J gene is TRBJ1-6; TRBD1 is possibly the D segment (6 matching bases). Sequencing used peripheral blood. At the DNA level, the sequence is TGTGCCAGCAGCGTCAGGGCAGGGGAAGGTTCACCCCTCCACTTT. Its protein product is CASSVRAGEGSPLHF. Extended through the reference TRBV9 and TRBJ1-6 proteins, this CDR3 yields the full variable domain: DSGVTQTPKHLITATGQRVTLRCSPRSGDLSVYWYQQSLDQGLQFLIQYYNGEERAKGNILERFSAQQFPDLHSELNLSSLELGDSALYFCASSVRAGEGSPLHFGNGTRLTVT.